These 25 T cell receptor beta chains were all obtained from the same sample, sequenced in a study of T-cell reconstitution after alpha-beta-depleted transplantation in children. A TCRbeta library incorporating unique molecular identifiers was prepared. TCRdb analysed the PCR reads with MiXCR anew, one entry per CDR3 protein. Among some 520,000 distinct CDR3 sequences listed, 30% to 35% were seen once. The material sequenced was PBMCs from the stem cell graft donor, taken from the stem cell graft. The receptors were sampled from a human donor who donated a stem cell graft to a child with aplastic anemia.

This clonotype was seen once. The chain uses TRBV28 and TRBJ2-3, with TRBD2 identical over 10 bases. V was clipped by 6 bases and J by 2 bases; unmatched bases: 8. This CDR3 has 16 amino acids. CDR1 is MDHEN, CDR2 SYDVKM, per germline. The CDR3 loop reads CASSLLAGALTDTQYF. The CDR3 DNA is TGTGCCAGCAGCCTCCTAGCGGGAGCCCTCACAGATACGCAGTATTTT. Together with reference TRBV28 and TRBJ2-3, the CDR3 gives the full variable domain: DVKVTQSSRYLVKRTGEKVFLECVQDMDHENMFWYRQDPGLGLRLIYFSYDVKMKEKGDIPEGYSVSREKKERFSLILESASTNQTSMYLCASSLLAGALTDTQYFGPGTRLTVL.

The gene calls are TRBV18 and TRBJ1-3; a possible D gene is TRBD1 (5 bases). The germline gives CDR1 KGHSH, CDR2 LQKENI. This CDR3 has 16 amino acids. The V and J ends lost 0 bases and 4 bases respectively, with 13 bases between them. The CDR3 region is CASSPPGRAAGNTIYF. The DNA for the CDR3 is TGTGCCAGCTCACCACCGGGCAGGGCAGCCGGAAACACCATATATTTT.

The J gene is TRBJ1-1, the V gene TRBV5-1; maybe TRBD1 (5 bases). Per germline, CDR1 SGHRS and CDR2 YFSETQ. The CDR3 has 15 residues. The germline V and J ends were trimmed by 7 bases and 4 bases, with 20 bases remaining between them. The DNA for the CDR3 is TGCGCCAGCGGTTTCGACAGCCCGGTCGTCACTGAAGCTTTCTTT. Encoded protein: CASGFDSPVVTEAFF.

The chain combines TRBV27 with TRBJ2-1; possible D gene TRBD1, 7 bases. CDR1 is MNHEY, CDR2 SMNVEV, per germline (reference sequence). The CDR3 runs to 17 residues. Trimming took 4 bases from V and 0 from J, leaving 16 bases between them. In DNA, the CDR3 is TGTGCCAGCAGTTCGACAGGGCCGCGGGGCTCCTACAATGAGCAGTTCTTC. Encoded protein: CASSSTGPRGSYNEQFF.

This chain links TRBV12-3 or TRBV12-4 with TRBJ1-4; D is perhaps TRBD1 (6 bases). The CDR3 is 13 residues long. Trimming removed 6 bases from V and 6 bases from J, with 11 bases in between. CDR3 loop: CASSQKGDEKLFF. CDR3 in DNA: TGTGCCAGCAGCCAAAAGGGGGATGAAAAACTGTTTTTT.

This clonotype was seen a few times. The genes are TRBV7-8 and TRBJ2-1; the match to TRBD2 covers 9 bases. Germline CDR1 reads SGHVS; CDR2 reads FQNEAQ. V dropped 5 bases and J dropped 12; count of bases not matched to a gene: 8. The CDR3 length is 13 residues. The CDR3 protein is CASSPSSGTGQFF. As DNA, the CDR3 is TGTGCCAGCAGCCCGTCTAGCGGGACGGGGCAGTTCTTC.

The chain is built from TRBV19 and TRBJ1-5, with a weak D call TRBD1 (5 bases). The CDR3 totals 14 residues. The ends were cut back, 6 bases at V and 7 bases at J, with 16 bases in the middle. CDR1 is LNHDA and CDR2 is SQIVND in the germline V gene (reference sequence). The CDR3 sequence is CASRFSGQEQPQHF. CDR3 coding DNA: TGTGCCAGTAGGTTCTCGGGGCAGGAGCAGCCCCAGCATTTT.

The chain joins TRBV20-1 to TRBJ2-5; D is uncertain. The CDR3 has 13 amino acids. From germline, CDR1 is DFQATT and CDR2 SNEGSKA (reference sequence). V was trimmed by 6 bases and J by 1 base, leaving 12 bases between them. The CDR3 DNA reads TGCAGTGCCAGGACGGGTAGCCAAGAGACCCAGTACTTC. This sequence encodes CSARTGSQETQYF.

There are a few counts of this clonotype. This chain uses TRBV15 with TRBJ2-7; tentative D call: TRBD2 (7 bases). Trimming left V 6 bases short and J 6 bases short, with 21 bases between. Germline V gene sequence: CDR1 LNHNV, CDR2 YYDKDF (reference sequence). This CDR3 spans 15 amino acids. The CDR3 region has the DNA TGTGCCACCAGTAGGAGTGGGGGGGCGTCTGGCGAGCAGTACTTC. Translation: CATSRSGGASGEQYF.

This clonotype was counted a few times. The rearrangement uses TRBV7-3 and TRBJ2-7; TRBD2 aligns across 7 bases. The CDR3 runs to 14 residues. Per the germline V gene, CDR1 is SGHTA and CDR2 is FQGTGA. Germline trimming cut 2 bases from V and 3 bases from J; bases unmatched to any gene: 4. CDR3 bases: TGTGCCAGCAGCTTAGCGGGAGTTGGCTACGAGCAGTACTTC. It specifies CASSLAGVGYEQYF.

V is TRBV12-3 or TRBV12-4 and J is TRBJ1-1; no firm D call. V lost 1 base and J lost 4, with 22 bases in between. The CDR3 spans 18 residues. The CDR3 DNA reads TGTGCCAGCAGTTTAGATGTGACAAGATGGGCGCGAGGCACTGAAGCTTTCTTT. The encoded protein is CASSLDVTRWARGTEAFF.

The CDR3 sequence: CASSLVGTVVYF. The CDR3 DNA follows: TGTGCCAGCAGCTTAGTGGGGACAGTTGTTTACTTC. The chain combines TRBV7-2 with TRBJ2-7; TRBD1 matches 7 bases. The length of the CDR3 is 12 residues. Germline-derived CDR1 and CDR2 are SGHTA and FQGNSA. V shed 1 base, J shed 13 bases, and the junction held 7 bases outside the gene matches.

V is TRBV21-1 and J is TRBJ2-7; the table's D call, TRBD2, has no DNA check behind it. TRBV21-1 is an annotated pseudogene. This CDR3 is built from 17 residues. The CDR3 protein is CASTPRTSGSRYYEQYF. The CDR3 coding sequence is TGTGCCAGCACCCCTCGGACTAGCGGGAGTAGATACTACGAGCAGTACTTC.

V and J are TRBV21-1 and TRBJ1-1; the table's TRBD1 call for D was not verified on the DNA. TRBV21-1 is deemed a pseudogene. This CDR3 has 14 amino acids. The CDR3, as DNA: TGTGCCAGCAGCGCGCCCCCAGGGGGCAGTGAAGCTTTCTTT. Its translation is CASSAPPGGSEAFF.

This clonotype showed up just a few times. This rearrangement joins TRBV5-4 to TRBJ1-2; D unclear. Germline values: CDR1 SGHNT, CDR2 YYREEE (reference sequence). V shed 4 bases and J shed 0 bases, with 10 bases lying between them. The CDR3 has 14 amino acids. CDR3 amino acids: CASSLDGSNYGYTF. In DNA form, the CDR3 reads TGTGCCAGCAGCCTCGACGGTTCTAACTATGGCTACACCTTC.

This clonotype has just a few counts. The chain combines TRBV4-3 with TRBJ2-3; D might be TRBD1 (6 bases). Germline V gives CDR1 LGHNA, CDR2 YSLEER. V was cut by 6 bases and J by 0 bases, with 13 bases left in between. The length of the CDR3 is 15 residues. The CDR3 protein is CASSRGQPSTDTQYF. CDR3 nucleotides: TGCGCCAGCAGTCGCGGACAGCCTAGCACAGATACGCAGTATTTT.

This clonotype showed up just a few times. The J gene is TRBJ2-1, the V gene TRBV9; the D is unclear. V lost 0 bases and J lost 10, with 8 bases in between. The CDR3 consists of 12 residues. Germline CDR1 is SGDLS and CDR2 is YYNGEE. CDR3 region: CASSVAMDEQFF. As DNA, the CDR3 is TGTGCCAGCAGCGTAGCTATGGACGAGCAGTTCTTC.

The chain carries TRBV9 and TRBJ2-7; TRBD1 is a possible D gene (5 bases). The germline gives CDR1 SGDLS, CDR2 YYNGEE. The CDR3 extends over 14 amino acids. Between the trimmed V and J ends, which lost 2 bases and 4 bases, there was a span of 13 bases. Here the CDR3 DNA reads TGTGCCAGCAGCGTCAGTTGGGGCCTATACGAGCAGTACTTC. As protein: CASSVSWGLYEQYF.

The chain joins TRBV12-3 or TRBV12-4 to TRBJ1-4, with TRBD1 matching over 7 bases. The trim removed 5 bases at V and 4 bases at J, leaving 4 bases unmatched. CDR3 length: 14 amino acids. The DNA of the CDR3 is TGTGCCAGCAGTCCCCACAGGGGTAATGAAAAACTGTTTTTT. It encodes CASSPHRGNEKLFF.

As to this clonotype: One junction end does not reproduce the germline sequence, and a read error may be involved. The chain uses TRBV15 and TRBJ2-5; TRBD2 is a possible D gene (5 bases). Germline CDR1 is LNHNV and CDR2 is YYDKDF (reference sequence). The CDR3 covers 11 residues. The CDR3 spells CATRWGETRYF. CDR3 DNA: TGTGCCACCAGGTGGGGAGAGACCCGGTACTTC.

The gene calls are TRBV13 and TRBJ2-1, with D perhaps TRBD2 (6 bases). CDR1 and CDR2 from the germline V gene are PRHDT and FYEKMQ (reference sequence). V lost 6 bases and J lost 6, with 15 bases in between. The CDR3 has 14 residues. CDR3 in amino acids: CASRSDYNPNEQFF. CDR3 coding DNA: TGTGCCAGCAGATCGGACTACAACCCCAATGAGCAGTTCTTC.

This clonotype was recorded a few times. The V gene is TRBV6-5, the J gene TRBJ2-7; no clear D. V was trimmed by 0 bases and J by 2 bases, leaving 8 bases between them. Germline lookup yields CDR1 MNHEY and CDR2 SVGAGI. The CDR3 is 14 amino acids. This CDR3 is CASSYSPWAYEQYF. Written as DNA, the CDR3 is TGTGCCAGCAGTTACTCCCCCTGGGCCTACGAGCAGTACTTC.

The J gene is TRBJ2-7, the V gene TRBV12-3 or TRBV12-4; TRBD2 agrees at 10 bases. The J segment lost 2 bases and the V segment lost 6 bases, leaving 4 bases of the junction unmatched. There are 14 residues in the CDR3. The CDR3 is CASSLSGRPYEQYF. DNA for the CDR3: TGTGCCAGCAGCCTTAGCGGGAGGCCCTACGAGCAGTACTTC.

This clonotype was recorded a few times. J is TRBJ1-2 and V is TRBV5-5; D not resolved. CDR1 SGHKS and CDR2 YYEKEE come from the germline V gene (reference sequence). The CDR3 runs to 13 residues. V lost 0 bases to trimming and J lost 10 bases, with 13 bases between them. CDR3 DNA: TGTGCCAGCAGCTTGGACGAGGTAGATGACTACACCTTC. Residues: CASSLDEVDDYTF.

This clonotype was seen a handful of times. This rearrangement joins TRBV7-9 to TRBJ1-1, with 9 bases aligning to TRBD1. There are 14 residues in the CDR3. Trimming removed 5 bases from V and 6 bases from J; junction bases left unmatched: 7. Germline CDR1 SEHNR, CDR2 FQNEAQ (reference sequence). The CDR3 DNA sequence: TGTGCCAGCAGCACCGAACAGGGGGCCGCTGAAGCTTTCTTT. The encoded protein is CASSTEQGAAEAFF.